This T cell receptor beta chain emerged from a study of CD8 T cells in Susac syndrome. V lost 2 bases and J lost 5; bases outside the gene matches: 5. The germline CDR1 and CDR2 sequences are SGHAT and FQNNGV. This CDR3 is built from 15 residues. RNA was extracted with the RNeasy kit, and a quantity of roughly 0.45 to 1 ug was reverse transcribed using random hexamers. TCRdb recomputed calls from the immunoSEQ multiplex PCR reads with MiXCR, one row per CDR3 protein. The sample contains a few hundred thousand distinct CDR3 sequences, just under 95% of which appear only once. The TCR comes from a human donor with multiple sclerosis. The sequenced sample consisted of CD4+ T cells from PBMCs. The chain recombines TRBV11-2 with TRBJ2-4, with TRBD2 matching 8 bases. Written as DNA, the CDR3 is TGTGCCAGCAGCTTAAGGCGGGGGGAAGAAAACATTCAGTACTTC. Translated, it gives CASSLRRGEENIQYF.